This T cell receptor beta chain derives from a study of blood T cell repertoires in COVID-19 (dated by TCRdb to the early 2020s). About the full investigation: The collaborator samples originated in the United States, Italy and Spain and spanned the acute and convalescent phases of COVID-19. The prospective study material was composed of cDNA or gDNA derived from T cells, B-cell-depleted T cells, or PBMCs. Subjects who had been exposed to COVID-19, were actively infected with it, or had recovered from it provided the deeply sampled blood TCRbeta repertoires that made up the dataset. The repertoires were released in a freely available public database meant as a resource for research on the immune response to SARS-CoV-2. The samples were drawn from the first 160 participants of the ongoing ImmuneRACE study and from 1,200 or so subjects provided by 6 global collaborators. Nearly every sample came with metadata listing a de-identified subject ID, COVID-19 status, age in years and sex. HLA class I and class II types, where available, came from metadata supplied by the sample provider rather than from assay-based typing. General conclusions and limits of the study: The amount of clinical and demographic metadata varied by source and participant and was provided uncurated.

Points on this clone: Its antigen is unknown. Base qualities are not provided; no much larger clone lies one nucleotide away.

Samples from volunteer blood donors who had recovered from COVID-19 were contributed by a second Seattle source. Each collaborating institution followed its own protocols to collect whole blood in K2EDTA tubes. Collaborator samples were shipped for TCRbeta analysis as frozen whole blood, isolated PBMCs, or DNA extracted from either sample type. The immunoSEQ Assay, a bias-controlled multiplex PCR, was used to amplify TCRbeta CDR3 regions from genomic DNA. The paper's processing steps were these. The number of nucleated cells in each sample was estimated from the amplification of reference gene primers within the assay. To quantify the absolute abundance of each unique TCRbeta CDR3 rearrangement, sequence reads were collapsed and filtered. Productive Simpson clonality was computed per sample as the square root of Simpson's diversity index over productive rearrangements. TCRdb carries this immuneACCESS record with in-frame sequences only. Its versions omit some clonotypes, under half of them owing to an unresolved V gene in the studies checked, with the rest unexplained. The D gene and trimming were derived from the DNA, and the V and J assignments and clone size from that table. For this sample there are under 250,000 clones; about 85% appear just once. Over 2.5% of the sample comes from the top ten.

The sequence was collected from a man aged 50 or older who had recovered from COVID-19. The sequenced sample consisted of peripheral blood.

CDR3 protein: CASSGTSGSRNEQYF. The nucleotides are TGTGCCAGCAGCGGGACTAGCGGGAGTAGGAACGAGCAGTACTTC. The rearrangement combines TRBV7-2 with TRBJ2-7; 14 central nucleotides agree with TRBD2. CDR1 SGHTA and CDR2 FQGNSA are derived from the germline V gene. The CDR3 starts with the cysteine, ends with the phenylalanine, and has 15 residues. The read is trimmed to its CDR3 DNA, 45 bases read in frame from base 1. V and J are trimmed by 5 bases and 5 bases, and the gene matches miss 5 bases of the junction. When the CDR3 is completed using the reference TRBV7-2 and TRBJ2-7 genes on either side, the full variable domain is GAGVSQSPSNKVTEKGKDVELRCDPISGHTALYWYRQSLGQGLEFLIYFQGNSAPDKSGLPSDRFSAERTGGSVSTLTIQRTQQEDSAVYLCASSGTSGSRNEQYFGPGTRLTVT.